This T cell receptor beta chain is drawn from a study of response to subunit inactivated influenza vaccine. Whole-study results and caveats: Each seasonal influenza vaccination recruits few new T cells, the authors suggested.

Each CDR3 protein is one row after TCRdb ran MiXCR on the RT-PCR reads. The sample holds approximately 570,000 distinct CDR3 sequences, less than 10% seen once. Germline V gene lookup returns CDR1 MNHNY and CDR2 SVGAGI (reference sequence). The CDR3 is 13 residues long. Trimming took 5 bases from V and 2 from J; bases not matched to a gene: 3. This clonotype was observed a handful of times. Its antigen is unidentified. The material sequenced was PBMCs from blood, taken around 25 months after vaccination. The source of this sequence is a man between 50 and 75 years old who received an inactivated influenza vaccine. The gene calls are TRBV6-6 and TRBJ2-7; 7 nucleotides agree with TRBD1. The CDR3, as DNA: TGTGCCAGCAGTGGGACAGTACCCTACGAGCAGTACTTC. It encodes CASSGTVPYEQYF.